This TCR beta chain was obtained from a study of blood T cell repertoires in COVID-19. Study in general: The origin of the acute and convalescent COVID-19 samples was the United States, Italy and Spain. PBMCs, B-cell-depleted T cells, or T cells were the source of the cDNA or gDNA that made up the material.

Original processing notes: Amplifying reference gene primers gave estimates of nucleated cell counts. Clones were read by immunoSEQ multiplex PCR, and TCRdb kept only the in-frame ones, dropping some. The V and J calls and the clone size are those of that table, but D and trimming were determined from the DNA. The table includes fewer than 200,000 clones, approximately 84% detected once. CDR1 SGHTA and CDR2 FQGTGA come from the germline V gene. The ends lost 6 bases at V and 0 bases at J; junction bases unmatched: 5. The CDR3 extends over 15 amino acids. Sequences were obtained from peripheral blood. This receptor was taken from a man aged 35-49 years who had recovered from COVID-19. This rearrangement joins TRBV7-3 to TRBJ2-5; 9 bases are a match to TRBD1. CDR3 sequence (DNA): TGTGCCAGCAGTTTGACAGGGGGGTACCAAGAGACCCAGTACTTC. Translated: CASSLTGGYQETQYF.